A single sample is the source of the 2 T cell receptor beta chains below, sequenced in a study of CD8 T cells in ankylosing spondylitis. TCRdb used MiXCR to reprocess the 5' RACE reads, holding one entry per CDR3 protein. Among some 250,000 distinct CDR3 sequences listed, about 24% were seen once. The sample consisted of blood, either unsorted or a sorted T cell fraction (not recorded which). The receptors come from a male donor with ankylosing spondylitis or in good health (not recorded which).

There are a few counts of this clonotype. V usage is TRBV7-2 and J usage is TRBJ2-2; D assignment may be TRBD1 or TRBD2 (5 bases each). The CDR3 consists of 18 residues. V dropped 3 bases and J dropped 4 bases, with 21 bases sitting between them. Germline V CDR1 and CDR2: SGHTA, FQGNSA. CDR3 sequence reads: CASSLRAGAGAFTGELFF. CDR3 DNA: TGTGCCAGCAGCTTGCGGGCCGGGGCCGGGGCCTTCACCGGGGAGCTGTTTTTT. The variable domain in full, with the rest retrieved from reference TRBV7-2 and TRBJ2-2, is GAGVSQSPSNKVTEKGKDVELRCDPISGHTALYWYRQSLGQGLEFLIYFQGNSAPDKSGLPSDRFSAERTGGSVSTLTIQRTQQEDSAVYLCASSLRAGAGAFTGELFFGEGSRLTVL.

This chain joins TRBV7-2 and TRBJ2-5; 8 bases are a match to TRBD2. The CDR3 is 14 amino acids. V dropped 5 bases and J dropped 2; count of bases not matched to a gene: 4. The V gene's germline CDR1 is SGHTA and CDR2 FQGNSA. In DNA form, the CDR3 reads TGTGCCAGCAGCGCATCTAGCGGGCAAGAGACCCAGTACTTC. Translating gives CASSASSGQETQYF.